The present TCR beta chain was sequenced within a study of blood T cell repertoires in COVID-19. For the study at large: T cells, B-cell-depleted T cells, or PBMCs supplied cDNA or gDNA.

CDR1 is MNHEY, CDR2 SMNVEV, per germline (reference sequence). With 4 bases clipped from V and 4 bases from J, the junction kept 6 bases outside the gene matches. CDR3 length equals 16 residues. Source study methods: The authors estimated nucleated cell counts from reference gene primer amplification. The assay was immunoSEQ multiplex PCR, and TCRdb's table has in-frame clones only and misses some. The D gene and trimming were derived from the DNA, and the V and J assignments and clone size from that table. The sample has 87,000 or so clones; around 86% are singletons. Input material: peripheral blood. This rearrangement joins TRBV27 to TRBJ2-5; 13 bases align to TRBD2. The source of this sequence is a man aged 40-49 years with acute or convalescent COVID-19. The CDR3 reads CASSSPRTSGRETQYF. As DNA, the CDR3 is TGTGCCAGCAGTTCCCCCCGGACTAGCGGGAGAGAGACCCAGTACTTC.